This T cell receptor (beta chain) was documented in a study of CXCR3-negative and CXCR3-positive naive CD8 T cells. Researchers prepared the TRB cDNA libraries using 5' RACE with UMI labels. With the 5' RACE reads reprocessed, TCRdb shows one record per CDR3 protein and no DNA. The sample's table shows roughly 71,000 distinct CDR3 sequences. The length of the CDR3 is 14 residues. Germline V gene data show CDR1 as MDHEN and CDR2 as SYDVKM. The chain links TRBV28 to TRBJ2-7. The sequenced material came from naive CXCR3- CD8+ T cells from blood. Documented subset: CD45RO-CCR7+CD27+CD95- naive CD8+ T cells lacking CXCR3 (TNR3-). The receptor comes from a human donor in good health. Some clones in this sample may be carry-over from other donors' samples. The CDR3 loop is CASSADGYSYEQYF.